A selection of T cell receptor beta chains follows, all from one sample in a study of blood T cell repertoires in COVID-19. Profiled with immunoSEQ multiplex PCR; TCRdb holds only in-frame clones, not every one. The data show some 130,000 clones, more than 75% seen once. Sequenced sample: peripheral blood. The receptors were gathered from a man older than 75 with acute or convalescent COVID-19. Each CDR3 is given with its conserved first and last residue. D genes are given only for firm matches. Clone sizes are given selectively: once, few, many, or a class where the clone is expanded.

clone size,V gene,J gene,D gene,CDR3 protein,CDR3 DNA
-,TRBV28,TRBJ2-1,TRBD2,CASSVLLAGNNEQFF,TGTGCCAGCAGTGTTTTACTAGCGGGGAACAATGAGCAGTTCTTC
-,TRBV19,TRBJ1-2,-,CASSLRPGYGYTF,TGTGCCAGTAGTCTGCGCCCAGGATATGGCTACACCTTC
-,TRBV6-5,TRBJ2-1,-,CASSYSGRDDEQFF,TGTGCCAGCAGTTACTCGGGCAGGGATGATGAGCAGTTCTTC
-,TRBV11-1,TRBJ2-5,-,CASSLRRSQETQYF,TGTGCCAGCAGCTTGAGACGGAGCCAAGAGACCCAGTACTTC
-,TRBV7-9,TRBJ2-5,-,CASSLAGGGVETQYF,TGTGCCAGCAGCTTAGCAGGGGGTGGCGTTGAGACCCAGTACTTC
-,TRBV4-3,TRBJ1-1,-,CASSQDYGSGVPEAFF,-
-,TRBV13,TRBJ2-3,-,CASSPTGGGTDTQYF,TGTGCCAGCAGCCCAACGGGGGGCGGTACAGATACGCAGTATTTT
-,TRBV11-2,TRBJ2-2,TRBD2,CASSPWTSGGDTGELFF,TGTGCCAGCAGCCCATGGACTAGCGGGGGGGACACCGGGGAGCTGTTTTTT
-,TRBV19,TRBJ1-5,-,CASSIMGQGGQPQHF,TGTGCCAGTAGTATAATGGGGCAGGGCGGTCAGCCCCAGCATTTT
-,TRBV5-6,TRBJ2-3,-,CASRYLGAGSDTQYF,TGTGCCAGCAGGTACCTGGGGGCTGGGTCAGATACGCAGTATTTT
-,TRBV4-2,TRBJ1-2,-,CASSQDRENYGYTF,TGTGCCAGCAGCCAAGACAGGGAAAACTATGGCTACACCTTC
-,TRBV15,TRBJ1-1,-,CATSRDRQRNTEAFF,TGTGCCACCAGCAGAGATAGACAGAGAAACACTGAAGCTTTCTTT
-,TRBV7-8,TRBJ2-5,TRBD2,CASSLEERGVQETQYF,TGTGCCAGCAGCTTAGAAGAGCGGGGGGTCCAAGAGACCCAGTACTTC
-,TRBV9,TRBJ2-1,-,CASSVAPMVDEQFF,TGTGCCAGCAGCGTAGCCCCTATGGTAGATGAGCAGTTCTTC
-,TRBV28,TRBJ1-2,-,CASSSLGGQFYGYTF,TGTGCCAGCAGTAGCCTAGGTGGACAGTTCTATGGCTACACCTTC
-,TRBV15,TRBJ1-5,-,CATSSPPGLGIYQPQHF,TGTGCCACCAGCAGTCCCCCGGGACTTGGGATTTATCAGCCCCAGCATTTT
once,TRBV27,TRBJ2-3,-,CASSLSPLRGGAIDTQYF,TGTGCCAGCAGTTTATCCCCTTTGAGAGGGGGGGCTATTGATACGCAGTATTTT
-,TRBV11-3,TRBJ2-1,TRBD1,CASSLIGTEDNEQFF,TGTGCCAGCAGCTTAATCGGGACAGAAGACAATGAGCAGTTCTTC
few,TRBV2,TRBJ1-2,TRBD1,CASSLQGPSSGYTF,TGTGCCAGCAGTCTACAGGGGCCGTCTTCTGGCTACACCTTC
-,TRBV20-1,TRBJ1-2,-,CSAETVYGYTF,TGCAGTGCTGAGACTGTATATGGCTACACCTTC
-,TRBV5-6,TRBJ1-2,TRBD1,CASNGRVTGRFGYTF,TGTGCCAGCAACGGGCGGGTGACAGGGCGCTTTGGCTACACCTTC
-,TRBV10-3,TRBJ2-7,TRBD2,CAISESLASGSYEQYF,TGTGCCATCAGTGAGTCGTTGGCTAGCGGATCCTACGAGCAGTACTTC
once,TRBV11-2,TRBJ2-2,TRBD1,CASRIDFLRTGGTGELFF,TGTGCCAGCAGAATAGATTTTTTACGGACAGGGGGCACCGGGGAGCTGTTTTTT
-,TRBV3-1/TRBV3-2,TRBJ2-1,-,CASSQVRNEQFF,TGTGCCAGCAGCCAAGTACGGAATGAGCAGTTCTTC
few,TRBV5-6,TRBJ1-4,TRBD1,CASSAGQGDNEKLFF,TGTGCCAGCAGCGCGGGACAGGGGGATAATGAAAAACTGTTTTTT